Each of the 7 T cell receptor beta chains below was sequenced from the same sample in a study of T cell responses to AZD1222 COVID-19 vaccine. Profiling relied on immunoSEQ multiplex PCR, and the TCRdb table lists in-frame clones only, not all of them. The sample holds tens of thousands of clones, around 85% seen once. The sequencing here drew on peripheral blood, taken on day 0 of AZD1222 vaccination. The receptors come from an adult in good health.

The gene calls are TRBV6-5 and TRBJ2-7, with D perhaps being TRBD1 or TRBD2 (5 bases each). Germline V CDR1 and CDR2: MNHEY, SVGAGI. The CDR3 loop spans 12 amino acids. Trimming stripped 10 bases from V and 3 bases from J, with 13 bases between. The CDR3 here is CATLPGSYEQYF. For the CDR3, the DNA is TGTGCCACCCTGCCAGGGAGCTACGAGCAGTACTTC.

Only one count was recorded for this clone. V is TRBV5-5 and J is TRBJ2-7, with 12 bases lining up with TRBD2. The CDR3 contains 14 residues. J gave up 6 bases and V 6 bases, and 7 bases lay outside the gene matches. Germline V gene lookup returns CDR1 SGHKS and CDR2 YYEKEE (reference sequence). The CDR3: CASTPRLAGVEQYF. Written as DNA, the CDR3 is TGTGCCAGCACCCCCAGACTAGCGGGAGTCGAGCAGTACTTC.

The genes are TRBV2 and TRBJ2-7; D is ambiguous. This CDR3 comprises 11 residues. CDR1 SNHLY and CDR2 FYNNEI come from the germline V gene. Between the trimmed V and J ends, which lost 1 base and 6 bases, there was a span of 4 bases. CDR3 region: CASSEVGEQYF. In nucleotides, the CDR3 is TGTGCCAGCAGTGAAGTCGGCGAGCAGTACTTC.

In this sample, this clone turned up a few times. The chain recombines TRBV19 with TRBJ2-2, with TRBD2 matching 7 bases. J gave up 2 bases and V 6 bases, and 9 bases lay outside the gene matches. CDR1 LNHDA and CDR2 SQIVND come from the germline V gene (reference sequence). The CDR3 length is 16 residues. CDR3 nucleotide sequence: TGTGCCAGTAGCCTCTGGGACTACCCTAACACCGGGGAGCTGTTTTTT. This encodes CASSLWDYPNTGELFF.

V is TRBV7-9 and J is TRBJ1-2; D unclear. Germline CDR1 reads SEHNR; CDR2 reads FQNEAQ (reference sequence). The CDR3 is 16 amino acids. V lost 5 bases, J lost 1 base, and 17 bases lay in between. In DNA form, the CDR3 reads TGTGCCAGCAGCGCCCGCAGAACCTGGTATAACTATGGCTACACCTTC. This sequence encodes CASSARRTWYNYGYTF.

CDR3 protein: CASSRQSYNSPLHF. The CDR3, as DNA: TGTGCCAGCAGTCGACAGTCTTATAATTCACCCCTCCACTTT. This chain connects TRBV6-5 to TRBJ1-6, with a weak D call TRBD1 (5 bases). V was trimmed by 5 bases and J by 4 bases, leaving 9 bases between them. This CDR3 has 14 amino acids. Germline CDR1 MNHEY, CDR2 SVGAGI.

The chain employs TRBV11-3 and TRBJ2-1, with 12 nucleotides matching TRBD2. The trim removed 5 bases at V and 4 bases at J, leaving 6 bases unmatched. The CDR3 extends over 16 amino acids. Germline V gene sequence: CDR1 SGHNT, CDR2 YENEEA. The CDR3 here is CASSRGLAGMYNEQFF. In DNA form, the CDR3 reads TGTGCCAGCAGCCGAGGACTAGCGGGGATGTACAATGAGCAGTTCTTC.